These 4 T cell receptor beta chains originate from one sample sequenced in a study of vaccination and CD4 T cells after COVID-19. These TCRs' antigens remain unknown. Treatment in this sample: roughly 11-day PBMC culture with coronavirus spike peptide pools or control peptides (ViraFEST assay). Cultured CD4+ T-cell DNA underwent Oncomine TCR Beta short-read sequencing. MiXCR, run by TCRdb on the PCR reads, gives a single entry per CDR3 protein. The sample carries about 12,000 distinct CDR3 sequences, about two thirds recorded once. The specimen was CD4+ T cells from blood, cultured in vitro. These TCRs come from a human donor who had recovered from COVID-19.

V gene TRBV6-5 combines with J gene TRBJ2-2; TRBD2 matches 8 bases. Germline loops: CDR1 MNHEY, CDR2 SVGAGI. V was pared by 2 bases and J by 7 bases, with 6 bases of the junction left unmatched. The CDR3 sequence is 15 residues long. The CDR3 DNA is TGTGCCAGCAGTTACGGAGGAGCGGGAGTCGGGGAGCTGTTTTTT. Translation gives CASSYGGAGVGELFF.

The chain joins TRBV5-8 to TRBJ2-7, with a weak D call TRBD1 (6 bases). This CDR3 has 16 amino acids. CDR1 is SGHTS and CDR2 is YDEGEE in the germline V gene. V lost 4 bases to trimming and J lost 0 bases, with 17 bases between them. The CDR3 is CASSGKDSGISYEQYF. CDR3 in DNA: TGTGCCAGCAGCGGCAAGGACAGTGGGATCTCCTACGAGCAGTACTTC.

This clonotype was seen more than once but under ten times. This rearrangement joins TRBV7-2 to TRBJ1-5; weak D call: TRBD1 (5 bases). The CDR3 length is 15 residues. CDR1 and CDR2 from the germline V gene are SGHTA and FQGNSA. Trimming took off 0 bases at V and 4 bases at J, with 10 bases between the two ends. The CDR3 coding sequence is TGTGCCAGCAGCTTAGCGTACGGGGGTAATCAGCCCCAGCATTTT. Protein product: CASSLAYGGNQPQHF.

The gene calls are TRBV6-5 and TRBJ2-1; a possible D gene is TRBD1 (5 bases). V was clipped by 2 bases and J by 0 bases, with 11 bases between them. The CDR3 consists of 16 residues. CDR1 is MNHEY, CDR2 SVGAGI, per germline. CDR3 in DNA: TGTGCCAGCAGTTACGGGGCAGGGATCTCCTACAATGAGCAGTTCTTC. Translating it yields CASSYGAGISYNEQFF.